This T cell receptor beta chain stems from a study of cytomegalovirus exposure and HLA in healthy donors. Study-level points and caveats: According to the study, around 160 TCR beta chains were cytomegalovirus-associated. There were a few CMV-associated chains whose specificity for CMV antigens was confirmed in vitro. Reported performance of the classifier showed diagnosis of cytomegalovirus status with high specificity and sensitivity.

The protocol was immunoSEQ multiplex PCR, while the TCRdb copy is restricted to in-frame clones and leaves out a portion. The sample shows approximately 200,000 clones, roughly 82% of them seen only once. The donors were in the roughly 130-subject validation cohort, distinct from the approximately 670-subject first cohort. Concerning this clone: Its specificity is not known.

Per the germline V gene, CDR1 is SGHDT and CDR2 is YYEEEE. CDR3 size: 14 residues. V was pared by 1 base and J by 5 bases, with 10 bases between. The chain has TRBV5-6 and TRBJ1-5; TRBD1 might be the D (5 bases). The sample was PBMCs. This TCR derives from a man between 18 and 29 years old in good health and CMV-seropositive. For the CDR3, the DNA is TGTGCCAGCAGCTTGTCCGGGGGGGATCAGCCCCAGCATTTT. Residues: CASSLSGGDQPQHF.